A selection of T cell receptor beta chains follows, all from one sample in a study of T cell responses to AZD1222 COVID-19 vaccine. Sequencing used immunoSEQ multiplex PCR; TCRdb keeps in-frame clones, though not all of them. The table lists more than 40,000 clones, roughly 88% of them singletons, with about 40% in the top ten. This specimen consisted of peripheral blood, obtained 28 days after the second AZD1222 dose. Receptors originate from an adult who received the AZD1222 COVID-19 vaccine. Each CDR3 is given with its conserved first and last residue. Fields, in order: D gene, CDR3 length, clone size, V gene, J gene, CDR3 DNA, CDR3 protein. A D gene is named only where the DNA matches it firmly. Where a row states a size, it is once, few, many or the class of an expanded clone; other rows omit it.

>-|13|-|TRBV6-1|TRBJ1-2
TGTGCCAGCAGTGAAGGTCGACCAGATGGCTACACCTTC
CASSEGRPDGYTF
>-|11|once|TRBV7-9|TRBJ1-1
TGTGCCAGCAGCCCCCAGACTGAAGCTTTCTTT
CASSPQTEAFF
>-|14|-|TRBV6-5|TRBJ1-3
TGTGCCAGCAGTTTCCGGTTCTCTGGAAACACCATATATTTT
CASSFRFSGNTIYF
>-|16|few|TRBV21-1|TRBJ1-2
TGTGCCAGCAGCGCAGTAGACGGAGAGGGTACCTATGGCTACACCTTC
CASSAVDGEGTYGYTF
>TRBD1|15|-|TRBV19|TRBJ2-7
TGTGCCAGTAGTATAGATGGGACAGCTACCTACGAGCAGTACTTC
CASSIDGTATYEQYF
>-|15|-|TRBV6-6|TRBJ2-7
TGTGCCAGCAGTTCCCCGACTCTAAGGTTCTACGAGCAGTACTTC
CASSSPTLRFYEQYF
>TRBD1|15|-|TRBV6-2/TRBV6-3|TRBJ1-2
TGTGCCAGCAGTTACTCCCGGGACAGGGCCTATGGCTACACCTTC
CASSYSRDRAYGYTF
>-|17|-|TRBV5-6|TRBJ2-7
TGTGCCAGCAGCTTGTTCAGGGCTAATTATCGCTCCTACGAGCAGTACTTC
CASSLFRANYRSYEQYF
>TRBD1|16|-|TRBV6-1|TRBJ1-5
TGTGCCAGCAGTGAAGGGTTTGCGGACAGGGGCCAGCCCCAGCATTTT
CASSEGFADRGQPQHF
>-|15|-|TRBV2|TRBJ1-1
TGTGCCAGCAGTAGGGCAGGGACGGCGAACACTGAAGCTTTCTTT
CASSRAGTANTEAFF
>-|14|-|TRBV5-1|TRBJ1-2
TGCGCCAGCAGCTTGTTTGGCCCCGGGGATGGCTACACCTTC
CASSLFGPGDGYTF
>TRBD1|13|-|TRBV2|TRBJ1-6
TGTGCCAGAGGGGGACAGGGTAATTCACCCCTCCACTTT
CARGGQGNSPLHF
>-|12|-|TRBV7-8|TRBJ2-3
TGTGCCAGCACCCTGGGAGCAGATACGCAGTATTTT
CASTLGADTQYF
>TRBD1|14|-|TRBV19|TRBJ2-2
TGTGCCAGTAGTATGAGGGGGCTGGTCGGGGAGCTGTTTTTT
CASSMRGLVGELFF
>-|11|-|TRBV5-1|TRBJ2-7
TGCGCCAGCAGCCTGTTCCGCGAGCAGTACTTC
CASSLFREQYF
>-|13|-|TRBV29-1|TRBJ1-1
TGCAGTGCCAGCATTGGAGGGAACACTGAAGCTTTCTTT
CSASIGGNTEAFF